This passage covers 3 T cell receptor beta chains from one sample sequenced in a study of response to subunit inactivated influenza vaccine. Using its own MiXCR run on the RT-PCR reads, TCRdb lists one record per CDR3 protein. Among about 190,000 distinct CDR3 sequences listed, approximately 15% were seen once. The starting material was CD8+ T cells sorted from PBMCs, obtained 5 days after vaccination. Source of these receptors: a man between 50 and 59 years old who received an inactivated influenza vaccine.

The rearrangement uses TRBV7-6 and TRBJ2-1; unclear D gene. This CDR3 contains 13 residues. Germline V gene data show CDR1 as SGHVS and CDR2 as FNYEAQ. Trimming stripped 2 bases from V and 7 bases from J, with 9 bases between. DNA for the CDR3: TGTGCCAGCAGCTTACTCGCCGGGAATGAGCAGTTCTTC. Amino acids: CASSLLAGNEQFF.

This clonotype was detected only a few times. The chain combines TRBV29-1 with TRBJ2-7; D may be TRBD1 (6 bases). The CDR3 extends over 15 amino acids. CDR1 SQVTM and CDR2 ANQGSEA come from the germline V gene. V was clipped by 4 bases and J by 2 bases, with 18 bases between them. The chain's CDR3 is CSVVGAGGTAYEQYF. The DNA of the CDR3 is TGCAGCGTTGTGGGGGCAGGAGGAACCGCCTACGAGCAGTACTTC.

The rearrangement uses TRBV11-1 and TRBJ2-3; TRBD2 aligns across 7 bases. CDR1 is SGHAT and CDR2 is FQDESV in the germline V gene (reference sequence). V gave up 2 bases and J gave up 0 bases; unmatched junction bases: 11. CDR3 size: 18 residues. The CDR3 sequence is CASSLTSAGDYSTDTQYF. CDR3 bases: TGTGCCAGCAGCTTAACGTCGGCGGGGGATTATAGCACAGATACGCAGTATTTT.